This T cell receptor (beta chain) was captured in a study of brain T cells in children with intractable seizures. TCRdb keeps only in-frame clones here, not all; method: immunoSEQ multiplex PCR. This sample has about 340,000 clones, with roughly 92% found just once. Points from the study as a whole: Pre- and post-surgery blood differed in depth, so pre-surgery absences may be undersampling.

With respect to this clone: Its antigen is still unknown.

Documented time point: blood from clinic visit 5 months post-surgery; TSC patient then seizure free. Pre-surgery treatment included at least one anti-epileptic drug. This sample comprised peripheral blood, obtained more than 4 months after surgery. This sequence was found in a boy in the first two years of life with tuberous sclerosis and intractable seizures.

The CDR3 DNA reads as TGTGCCAGCAGTTACGAGATATCCTATGGCTACACCTTC. Protein sequence: CASSYEISYGYTF. The chain carries TRBV6-5 and TRBJ1-2; D unresolved. Germline CDR1 reads MNHEY; CDR2 reads SVGAGI. V lost 2 bases and J lost 4, with 8 bases in between. The CDR3 is 13 residues long.